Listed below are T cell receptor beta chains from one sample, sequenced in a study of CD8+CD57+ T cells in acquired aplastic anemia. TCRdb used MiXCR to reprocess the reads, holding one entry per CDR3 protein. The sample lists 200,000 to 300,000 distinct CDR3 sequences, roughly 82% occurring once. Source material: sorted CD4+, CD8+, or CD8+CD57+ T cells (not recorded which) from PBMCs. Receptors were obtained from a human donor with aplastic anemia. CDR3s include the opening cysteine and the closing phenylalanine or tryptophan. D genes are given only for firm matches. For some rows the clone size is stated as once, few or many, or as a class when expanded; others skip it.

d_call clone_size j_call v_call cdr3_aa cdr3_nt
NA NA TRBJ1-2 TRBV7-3 CASSLTANADYGYTF TGTGCCAGCAGCTTGACAGCCAACGCCGACTATGGCTACACCTTC
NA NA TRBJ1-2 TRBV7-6 CASSLNTNSPLHIF TGTGCCAGCAGCTTAAATACAAATTCACCCCTCCACATTTTC
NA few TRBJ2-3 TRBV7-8 CASSLVGGPDTQYTQYF TGTGCCAGCAGCTTAGTTGGAGGTCCTGATACGCAGTATACGCAGTATTTT
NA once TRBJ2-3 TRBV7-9 CASSLAGDPETLYF TGTGCCAGCAGCTTAGCGGGGGATCCCGAGACCCTCTATTTT
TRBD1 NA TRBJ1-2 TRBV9 CASSVGERQGGNNTF TGTGCCAGCAGCGTGGGGGAGCGACAGGGAGGAAACAACACCTTC
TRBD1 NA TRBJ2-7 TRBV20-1 CSAQGAGEQYF TGCAGTGCCCAGGGGGCGGGCGAGCAGTACTTC
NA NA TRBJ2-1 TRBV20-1 CSARDQERSDNEQFF TGCAGTGCTAGAGATCAGGAGAGATCAGACAATGAGCAGTTCTTC
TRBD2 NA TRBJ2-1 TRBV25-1 CASSQGLAGSLVF TGTGCCAGCAGTCAGGGTCTAGCGGGAAGTCTGGTCTTC
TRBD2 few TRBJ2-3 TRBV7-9 CASSFQRSGGSEQYF TGTGCCAGCAGCTTTCAAAGAAGCGGGGGGAGCGAGCAGTATTTT
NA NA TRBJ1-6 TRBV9 CASSAGSDTPSFHF TGTGCCAGCAGCGCAGGGTCAGATACGCCGTCCTTTCACTTT
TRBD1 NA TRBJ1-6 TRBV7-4 CASCVEGANNSHLHF TGTGCCAGCTGCGTAGAGGGGGCCAATAATTCACACCTCCACTTT
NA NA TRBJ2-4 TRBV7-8 CASSGAGDIESF TGTGCCAGCAGCGGAGCTGGGGACATCGAGTCCTTC
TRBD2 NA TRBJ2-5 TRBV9 CATTRGGGQETQYF TGTGCCACCACCAGAGGCGGGGGGCAAGAGACCCAGTACTTC
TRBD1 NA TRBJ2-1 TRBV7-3 CASSTGTGQETQFF TGTGCCAGCAGCACCGGGACAGGGCAAGAGACCCAGTTCTTC
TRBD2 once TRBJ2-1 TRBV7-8 CASSLARGAAGGPGSYNEQFF TGTGCCAGCAGCTTAGCTAGGGGGGCGGCGGGAGGGCCGGGTTCCTACAATGAGCAGTTCTTC
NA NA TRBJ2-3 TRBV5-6 CASSIWTPDTQYF TGTGCCAGCAGCATCTGGACCCCAGATACGCAGTATTTT
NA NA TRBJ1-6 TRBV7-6 CASAVGLTYEHYFLHF TGTGCCAGCGCCGTGGGACTCACCTACGAGCATTACTTCCTCCACTTT
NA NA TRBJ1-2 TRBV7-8 CASSLAGRPYTQTF TGTGCCAGCAGCTTAGCGGGAAGACCCTATACGCAGACCTTC
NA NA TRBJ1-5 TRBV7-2 CASSMAWVTQTQHF TGTGCCAGTAGTATGGCGTGGGTTACTCAGACCCAGCATTTT
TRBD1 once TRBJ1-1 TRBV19 CASRVRGGAGDTEAFF TGTGCCAGTAGGGTTCGAGGGGGCGCAGGGGACACTGAAGCTTTCTTT
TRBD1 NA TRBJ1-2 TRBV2 CASSDRGYGYTF TGTGCCAGCTCAGACAGGGGGTATGGCTACACCTTC
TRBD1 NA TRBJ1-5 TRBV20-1 CSARAEMPGQRQPQHF TGCAGTGCTAGAGCAGAGATGCCGGGACAGAGGCAGCCCCAGCATTTT
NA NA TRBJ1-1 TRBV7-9 CASSGVAGANIDGFF TGTGCCAGCAGCGGGGTGGCGGGGGCGAACATTGATGGTTTCTTT
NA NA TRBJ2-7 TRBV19 CASSMGKGAYKEYF TGTGCCAGTAGTATGGGTAAGGGAGCCTACAAGGAGTACTTC
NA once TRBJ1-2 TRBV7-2 CASSLAGDPDIQDYTF TGTGCCAGCAGCTTAGCGGGGGACCCCGATATACAGGACTACACCTTC
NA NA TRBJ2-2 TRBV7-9 CASSFSCGGANTGELFF TGTGCCAGCAGTTTCTCATGCGGGGGCGCGAACACCGGGGAGCTGTTTTTT
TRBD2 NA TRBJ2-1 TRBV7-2 CASSLAGGPGKDDQFF TGTGCCAGCAGCTTGGCGGGAGGACCCGGTAAGGATGATCAGTTCTTC
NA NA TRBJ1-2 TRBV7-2 CASSFERDGTVHGYTF TGTGCCAGCAGCTTTGAGCGGGACGGGACCGTACATGGCTACACCTTC
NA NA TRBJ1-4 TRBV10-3 CAISDSIVNQKLFF TGTGCCATCAGTGACTCAATTGTGAACCAAAAACTGTTTTTT
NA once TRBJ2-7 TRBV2 CASSFQGYNSYEQYF TGTGCCAGCAGTTTCCAGGGTTACAATTCCTACGAGCAGTACTTC
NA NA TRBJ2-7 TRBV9 CASSGSQGGETNDF TGTGCCAGCAGCGGCTCCCAGGGGGGCGAAACTAATGACTTC
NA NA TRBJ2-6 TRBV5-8 CASSLDLSYGANVLTF TGTGCCAGCAGCTTAGATCTGAGCTACGGGGCCAACGTCCTGACTTTC
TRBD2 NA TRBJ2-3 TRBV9 CASSGKAGNTGEQYF TGTGCCAGCAGTGGTAAAGCGGGGAACACCGGGGAGCAGTATTTT
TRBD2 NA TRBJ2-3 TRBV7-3 CASRLGGGSDTQYF TGTGCCAGCAGGCTTGGCGGGGGGTCAGATACGCAGTATTTT
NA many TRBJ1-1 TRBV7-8 CASSLAGGADTEDFF TGTGCCAGCAGCTTGGCGGGAGGGGCCGACACTGAAGATTTCTTT
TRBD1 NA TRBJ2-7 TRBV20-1 CSAYTGTDYEQYF TGCAGTGCCTACACAGGGACAGACTACGAGCAGTACTTC
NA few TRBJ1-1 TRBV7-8 CASSQGNAPRDYTEAFF TGTGCCAGCAGCCAGGGGAACGCTCCTCGTGACTACACTGAAGCTTTCTTT
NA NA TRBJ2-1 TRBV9 CASAGSYNEQFF TGTGCCAGTGCCGGGTCCTACAATGAGCAGTTCTTC
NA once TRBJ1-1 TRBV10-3 CAISREKQEAFF TGTGCCATCAGTAGGGAAAAACAGGAAGCTTTCTTT
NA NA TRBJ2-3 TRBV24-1 CATSDYKGTDTQYF TGTGCCACCAGTGATTATAAGGGGACAGATACGCAGTATTTT
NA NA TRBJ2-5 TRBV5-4 CASSLREEEETQYF TGTGCCAGCAGCTTGCGAGAAGAAGAAGAGACCCAGTACTTC
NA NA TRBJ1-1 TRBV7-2 CASRLSSGDTKYFFF TGTGCCAGCCGATTATCCTCTGGAGACACCAAATATTTTTTCTTT